This record looks at one TCR beta chain sequence and its context. Antigen: not known. The record originates from a study of a mutant IDH1 vaccine in newly diagnosed glioma. Study summary: First vaccine doses came 4-6 weeks after radiotherapy alone, or with temozolomide cycles. Antecedent treatment encompassed radiotherapy, temozolomide, or their combination; the majority received both.

TCRdb keeps only in-frame clones here, not all; method: immunoSEQ multiplex PCR. The sample records around 31,000 clones, 90% being singletons. Broader study findings: Apparently, pseudoprogression bore no relation to changes among the top peripheral T cell clonotypes. Patients showed vaccine-induced immune responses at a rate of about 93%.

Indicated time point: week 11, during vaccination. With topical imiquimod, each dose of the vaccine consisted of 300 ug of mutant IDH1 20-mer peptide. Germline-derived CDR1 and CDR2 are SQVTM and ANQGSEA. Trimming at V came to 6 bases and at J to 5 bases, leaving 3 bases not matched to a gene. The CDR3 runs 13 residues. The starting material was PBMCs, obtained from a glioma patient whose treatment included an IDH1 peptide vaccine. This TCR derives from a young man with glioma. The V and J genes are TRBV29-1 and TRBJ1-5, with TRBD1 matching over 11 bases. The CDR3: CSVGQGAYQPQHF. In DNA form, the CDR3 reads TGCAGCGTCGGACAGGGGGCTTATCAGCCCCAGCATTTT.